This TCR beta chain was identified during a study of cytomegalovirus exposure and HLA in healthy donors. Points from the study as a whole: A missense DCLRE1C variant was associated with V- and J-gene trimming of TCR beta chains in a later analysis, and an independent cohort replicated the association. While the bulk of TCR sequences proved rare, some public TCRs turned up in many donors.

Remarks on this clone: The target antigen is unknown.

PCR amplification relied on 60 Vbeta primers (plus 13 Jbeta primers). Here immunoSEQ multiplex PCR was the method, and the copy in TCRdb shows in-frame clones only, minus some. The profile shows some 100,000 clones, 76% of them singletons. In germline, CDR1 is PRHDT, CDR2 FYEKMQ (reference sequence). The CDR3 runs 14 residues. V shed 6 bases and J shed 3 bases, with 14 bases lying between them. The receptor was isolated from a woman aged 50 to 60 in good health and CMV-seropositive. This sequence joins TRBV13 and TRBJ2-5, with D possibly TRBD2 on 6 matching bases. Source material: PBMCs. The CDR3, as DNA: TGTGCCAGCAGTCTTCGGAGGGCCGAAGAGACCCAGTACTTC. Its translation: CASSLRRAEETQYF.